The 18 T cell receptor beta chains below all came from one sample that was sequenced in a study of lymphopenia after photon versus proton radiotherapy. Some clones are missing from TCRdb's copy, which holds only in-frame ones; the method was immunoSEQ multiplex PCR. Seen here are 60,000 to 75,000 clones, approximately 86% observed once, and the top ten hold around 2.1%. The material was peripheral blood, obtained from a patient treated with photon-based radiotherapy. These receptors all come from a man in his forties with gastric cancer.

The rearrangement uses TRBV4-1 and TRBJ1-1; 7 bases align to TRBD1. This CDR3 is 17 amino acids long. V lost 5 bases and J lost 3; bases outside the gene matches: 15. Looked up from germline, CDR1 is MGHRA and CDR2 is YSYEKL. In DNA, the CDR3 is TGCGCCAGCAGCTCAGCCGGACAGGTCGGGGGGCACACTGAAGCTTTCTTT. Encoded protein: CASSSAGQVGGHTEAFF.

The chain combines TRBV7-6 with TRBJ1-1; TRBD1 agrees at 7 bases. Per the germline V gene, CDR1 is SGHVS and CDR2 is FNYEAQ. This CDR3 region has 13 residues. Trimming removed 6 bases from V and 7 bases from J; junction bases left unmatched: 8. CDR3 region: CASSHGRDSEAFF. CDR3 coding DNA: TGTGCCAGCAGTCATGGGAGGGACAGTGAAGCTTTCTTT.

The CDR3 coding sequence is TGTGCCACCGGTGGTAGCGGGGGAGGTGAGCAGTTCTTC. This encodes CATGGSGGGEQFF. J is TRBJ2-1 and V is TRBV6-6; 9 bases are shared with TRBD2. There are 13 residues in the CDR3. Germline-derived CDR1 and CDR2 are MNHNY and SVGAGI (reference sequence). The trim removed 10 bases at V and 9 bases at J, leaving 10 bases unmatched.

The V call is TRBV4-1, the J call TRBJ1-3, with no clear D. Germline loops: CDR1 MGHRA, CDR2 YSYEKL. V lost 1 base and J lost 3, with 7 bases in between. The CDR3 covers 14 residues. Here the CDR3 DNA reads TGCGCCAGCAGCCAAGGGGCAGATGGAAACACCATATATTTT. The encoded protein is CASSQGADGNTIYF.

The V call is TRBV7-2, the J call TRBJ2-3; 12 bases are a match to TRBD2. The germline gives CDR1 SGHTA, CDR2 FQGNSA. There are 18 residues in the CDR3. V lost 1 base and J lost 3; bases outside the gene matches: 8. Written as DNA, the CDR3 is TGTGCCAGCAGCTTAGTAGGAGCTAGCGGGGGGGAGACAGATACGCAGTATTTT. Protein sequence: CASSLVGASGGETDTQYF.

The chain links TRBV2 to TRBJ1-2; 8 nucleotides line up with TRBD1. This CDR3 has 16 residues. Germline CDR1 SNHLY, CDR2 FYNNEI. Trimming removed 0 bases from V and 6 bases from J; junction bases left unmatched: 9. In nucleotides, the CDR3 is TGTGCCAGCAGTGAAGCGGACAGGGTAGGCGATAATGGCTACACCTTC. It specifies CASSEADRVGDNGYTF.

V and J are TRBV30 and TRBJ2-5; 10 bases fit TRBD1. Germline-derived CDR1 and CDR2 are GTSNPN and SVGIG (reference sequence). The CDR3 loop spans 14 amino acids. The V and J ends lost 4 bases and 4 bases, in that order; junction bases with no gene match: 6. CDR3 sequence: CAWTTGTGVETQYF. The CDR3 DNA is TGTGCCTGGACTACCGGGACAGGGGTAGAGACCCAGTACTTC.

This clone was observed a handful of times. This sample includes further DNA sequences coding for the same CDR3. This rearrangement joins TRBV30 to TRBJ1-3; D gene uncertain. The length of the CDR3 is 12 residues. Germline V CDR1 and CDR2: GTSNPN, SVGIG (reference sequence). The V and J ends lost 3 bases and 0 bases respectively, with 3 bases between them. CDR3 DNA: TGTGCCTGGAGCGGCTCTGGAAACACCATATATTTT. Its translation: CAWSGSGNTIYF.

This chain's CDR3 is CAWGSSGGIQQYF. CDR3 nucleotides: TGTGCCTGGGGCTCCAGCGGGGGTATTCAGCAGTACTTC. The chain uses TRBV30 and TRBJ2-7, with 8 positions matching TRBD2. Trimming removed 5 bases from V and 8 bases from J; junction bases left unmatched: 11. The length of the CDR3 is 13 residues. Germline-derived CDR1 and CDR2 are GTSNPN and SVGIG (reference sequence). The full variable domain, its missing parts supplied by reference TRBV30 and TRBJ2-7, is SQTIHQWPATLVQPVGSPLSLECTVEGTSNPNLYWYRQAAGRGLQLLFYSVGIGQISSEVPQNLSASRPQDRQFILSSKKLLLSDSGFYLCAWGSSGGIQQYFGPGTRLTVT.

A remark on this clone: Other DNA sequences in this sample translate to the same CDR3. This rearrangement joins TRBV6-5 to TRBJ1-4; TRBD1 matches at 7 bases. There are 16 residues in the CDR3. The germline V gene encodes CDR1 MNHEY and CDR2 SVGAGI. The junction had 5 bases not matched to a gene; V was cut back by 0 bases and J by 4 bases. CDR3 sequence reads: CASSYSGQARNEKLFF. The CDR3 region has the DNA TGTGCCAGCAGTTACTCAGGACAGGCTCGTAATGAAAAACTGTTTTTT.

The chain combines TRBV18 with TRBJ2-7, with a tentative D call TRBD2 (5 bases). Germline assignment: CDR1 KGHSH and CDR2 LQKENI. The length of the CDR3 is 12 residues. Trimming took off 4 bases at V and 6 bases at J, with 10 bases between the two ends. The CDR3 nucleotides are TGTGCCAGCTCACTTAGAGGGCGCGAGCAGTACTTC. Amino acid sequence: CASSLRGREQYF.

This chain connects TRBV19 to TRBJ1-2; 7 bases are shared with TRBD1. Germline V gene lookup returns CDR1 LNHDA and CDR2 SQIVND (reference sequence). Germline trimming cut 3 bases from V and 8 bases from J; bases unmatched to any gene: 6. The CDR3 is 13 residues long. CDR3 in DNA: TGTGCCAGTAGTATGACCCAGGGGGTCGGCTACACCTTC. Translating gives CASSMTQGVGYTF.

This chain connects TRBV9 to TRBJ2-6; possible D gene TRBD1, 6 bases. The germline gives CDR1 SGDLS, CDR2 YYNGEE. The CDR3 has 17 amino acids. Trimming cost V 4 bases and J 4 bases, with 18 bases left between them. CDR3 protein: CASSSWTETFGANVLTF. In DNA, the CDR3 is TGTGCCAGCAGCTCCTGGACAGAAACCTTCGGGGCCAACGTCCTGACTTTC. The variable domain in full, completed from reference TRBV9 and TRBJ2-6, reads DSGVTQTPKHLITATGQRVTLRCSPRSGDLSVYWYQQSLDQGLQFLIQYYNGEERAKGNILERFSAQQFPDLHSELNLSSLELGDSALYFCASSSWTETFGANVLTFGAGSRLTVL.

This clone was detected once. The V gene is TRBV11-2, the J gene TRBJ2-5; D unresolved. Deletions cut 1 base from V and 5 bases from J, with 5 bases between. Germline values: CDR1 SGHAT, CDR2 FQNNGV. CDR3 length: 12 amino acids. In DNA form, the CDR3 reads TGTGCCAGCAGCTTAGTGGGGGAGACCCAGTACTTC. It encodes CASSLVGETQYF. Together with reference TRBV11-2 and TRBJ2-5, the CDR3 gives the full variable domain: EAGVAQSPRYKIIEKRQSVAFWCNPISGHATLYWYQQILGQGPKLLIQFQNNGVVDDSQLPKDRFSAERLKGVDSTLKIQPAKLEDSAVYLCASSLVGETQYFGPGTRLLVL.

The V and J genes are TRBV27 and TRBJ1-2; a possible D gene is TRBD1 (5 bases). CDR1 is MNHEY and CDR2 is SMNVEV in the germline V gene (reference sequence). This CDR3 contains 14 residues. The ends were cut back, 8 bases at V and 7 bases at J, with 20 bases in the middle. CDR3 sequence reads: CASGWGGNTVGYTF. The CDR3 DNA is TGTGCCAGCGGTTGGGGGGGTAATACGGTTGGCTACACCTTC.

This chain links TRBV10-3 with TRBJ1-6; 9 bases agree with TRBD1. The trim removed 0 bases at V and 9 bases at J, leaving 6 bases unmatched. Germline CDR1 ENHRY, CDR2 SYGVKD. CDR3 length: 16 residues. CDR3 sequence (DNA): TGTGCCATCAGTGAGTCGACAGGACAGGGGACTTCACCCCTCCACTTT. Its translation: CAISESTGQGTSPLHF.

CDR3 loop: CASSLGQTTDTQYF. CDR3 sequence (DNA): TGCGCCAGCAGCTTGGGGCAGACCACAGATACGCAGTATTTT. This rearrangement joins TRBV5-1 to TRBJ2-3, with D hard to call. The CDR3 runs 14 residues. V was pared by 0 bases and J by 2 bases, with 7 bases between. Germline CDR1 is SGHRS and CDR2 is YFSETQ.

The CDR3 nucleotides are TGTGCCAGCAGCCGCGGGATTAACTATGGCTACACCTTC. The encoded protein is CASSRGINYGYTF. The J gene is TRBJ1-2, the V gene TRBV6-5, with no clear D. The ends were cut back, 6 bases at V and 1 base at J, with 9 bases in the middle. There are 13 residues in the CDR3. In germline, CDR1 is MNHEY, CDR2 SVGAGI.